This T cell receptor beta chain was observed in a study of Graves' ophthalmopathy and Graves' hyperthyroidism. Across the whole study: Cases classed as stable hyperthyroidism had no ophthalmopathy within 18 months of follow-up.

The CDR3 sequence is 18 residues long. Germline CDR1 DFQATT, CDR2 SNEGSKA (reference sequence). The study amplified TCR beta CDR3 regions using RNA transcripts. Scientists carried out first-round RT-PCR using HTBI primers and then a second-round multiplex PCR. TCRdb reanalysed the multiplex PCR reads using MiXCR and keeps one entry per CDR3 protein. The sample holds 500,000 to 700,000 distinct CDR3 sequences, roughly 40% seen once. Uncontrolled infections, pregnancy, lactation or other autoimmune diseases led to patient exclusion. This sequence joins TRBV20-1 and TRBJ2-5; 12 bases line up with TRBD2. Matching the DNA end better, TRBJ2-1 makes the J call doubtful. The sample comprised peripheral blood or thyroid tissue (not recorded which). This TCR was recovered from an adult man with Graves' hyperthyroidism. CDR3 in DNA: TGCAGTGCTGGAAGACTAGCGGGAGACCCCAGGCTATACAATGAGCAGTTCTTC. It translates to CSAGRLAGDPRLYNEQFF.